This T cell receptor beta chain was profiled in a study of OX40 agonist ivuxolimab in advanced cancers. Study overall: A history of anti-PD-1, anti-PD-L1 or anti-CTLA-4 therapy was acceptable, and over 30% had some. Partial responses were seen in three patients, one with hepatocellular carcinoma and two with cutaneous melanoma. Points from the study as a whole: Normalized T-cell clonal expansion was also low in some nonresponders. CD8+ T cells averaged more expanded clones than CD4+.

In regard to this clone: The antigen is unknown.

Only in-frame clones appear in the TCRdb table, and some are missing; sequencing was by immunoSEQ multiplex PCR. The table records around 83,000 clones, 90% to 95% of them present only once. The germline V gene has CDR1 MDHEN and CDR2 SYDVKM. With V trimmed by 3 bases and J by 4 bases, 6 bases remained unmatched. This CDR3 has 15 amino acids. The sequence was collected from an adult with an advanced solid tumor such as melanoma, head and neck, liver or kidney cancer. The sequencing used CD4+ or CD8+ T cells sorted from blood, collected in a trial of the OX40 agonist ivuxolimab. The chain couples TRBV28 to TRBJ1-5; 7 bases are a match to TRBD1. CDR3 nucleotide sequence: TGTGCCAGCAGTTTCGGTGGGACAGTTAATCAGCCCCAGCATTTT. Protein product: CASSFGGTVNQPQHF.